Each of the 2 T cell receptor beta chains below was sequenced from the same sample in a study of cytomegalovirus exposure and HLA in healthy donors. Method: immunoSEQ multiplex PCR; TCRdb's copy keeps in-frame clones and lacks some. The data show about 180,000 clones, 85% seen once. The sample taken for sequencing was PBMCs. All receptors come from a man younger than 35 in good health and CMV-seropositive.

V usage is TRBV7-2 and J usage is TRBJ2-1; 12 positions agree with TRBD2. Germline V CDR1 and CDR2: SGHTA, FQGNSA. J gave up 6 bases and V 5 bases, and 11 bases lay outside the gene matches. The CDR3 is 17 amino acids. CDR3 residues: CASSRSGASGGANEQFF. DNA for the CDR3: TGTGCCAGCAGCCGTTCGGGCGCTAGCGGGGGGGCCAATGAGCAGTTCTTC. The full variable domain, its missing parts supplied by reference TRBV7-2 and TRBJ2-1, is GAGVSQSPSNKVTEKGKDVELRCDPISGHTALYWYRQSLGQGLEFLIYFQGNSAPDKSGLPSDRFSAERTGGSVSTLTIQRTQQEDSAVYLCASSRSGASGGANEQFFGPGTRLTVL.

V gene TRBV5-1 combines with J gene TRBJ1-1; D not certain. Looked up from germline, CDR1 is SGHRS and CDR2 is YFSETQ. V was shortened by 1 base and J by 0 bases, with 7 bases between the two germline ends. The CDR3 is 14 residues long. The CDR3 DNA follows: TGCGCCAGCAGCTTGACCAGTATGAACACTGAAGCTTTCTTT. This sequence encodes CASSLTSMNTEAFF.